A selection of T cell receptor beta chains follows, all from one sample in a study of cytomegalovirus exposure and HLA in healthy donors. The repertoire was sequenced with immunoSEQ multiplex PCR; TCRdb's copy has only in-frame clones and lacks some. The sample contains some 140,000 clones, 77% of which appear only once. Sequenced material: PBMCs. These receptor sequences come from a woman in her sixties in good health and CMV-seronegative. Each CDR3 is given with its conserved first and last residue. Fields, in order: J gene, clone size, D gene, V gene, CDR3 protein, CDR3 DNA. D genes are given only for firm matches. Expanded clones are given a class, and other clones once, few, many or no size at all.

>TRBJ1-1|-|-|TRBV5-1
CASSAQSMNTEAFF
TGCGCCAGCAGCGCTCAGTCAATGAACACTGAAGCTTTCTTT
>TRBJ2-3|-|TRBD2|TRBV6-4
CASSDQREVVDTQYF
TGTGCCAGCAGTGATCAGCGGGAGGTGGTAGATACGCAGTATTTT
>TRBJ2-7|-|TRBD2|TRBV27
CASSLSPSGSAEQYF
TGTGCCAGCAGTTTATCCCCTAGCGGGAGCGCCGAGCAGTACTTC
>TRBJ2-7|-|TRBD1|TRBV29-1
CSVEGDSASYEQYF
TGCAGCGTCGAGGGGGACAGTGCTTCCTACGAGCAGTACTTC
>TRBJ2-7|-|-|TRBV6-1
CASSRRGSYEQYF
TGTGCCAGCTCACGCAGGGGCTCCTACGAGCAGTACTTC
>TRBJ2-4|-|TRBD1|TRBV7-2
CASSTRQGVQYF
TGTGCCAGCAGCACCCGACAGGGGGTACAGTACTTC
>TRBJ2-5|-|-|TRBV6-5
CASSYSSGGGTQYF
TGTGCCAGCAGTTACTCTAGCGGTGGTGGGACCCAGTACTTC
>TRBJ2-7|-|-|TRBV2
CASSRSYTSGEQYF
TGTGCCAGCAGCCGCTCTTATACCTCGGGGGAGCAGTACTTC
>TRBJ1-6|-|-|TRBV7-6
CASSLDSGRENSPLHF
TGTGCCAGCAGCTTAGACTCCGGCAGGGAAAATTCACCCCTCCACTTT
>TRBJ2-7|-|TRBD2|TRBV27
CASRLAGSYEQYF
TGTGCCAGCAGATTAGCGGGCTCCTACGAGCAGTACTTC
>TRBJ1-1|few|-|TRBV19
CASSMGRGGFRSEAFF
TGTGCCAGTAGTATGGGCAGGGGCGGTTTTCGGAGTGAAGCTTTCTTT
>TRBJ1-5|-|-|TRBV7-8
CASSLGVGGANNQPQHF
TGTGCCAGCAGCTTAGGGGTGGGAGGGGCCAACAATCAGCCCCAGCATTTT
>TRBJ1-4|-|-|TRBV9
CASSGGQGIGNEKLFF
TGTGCCAGCAGCGGAGGCCAGGGGATAGGTAATGAAAAACTGTTTTTT
>TRBJ2-2|-|TRBD2|TRBV7-3
CASRATSGRAGELFF
TGTGCCAGCAGAGCAACTAGCGGGAGGGCGGGGGAGCTGTTTTTT
>TRBJ2-2|-|-|TRBV5-4
CASSENRVATGELFF
TGTGCCAGCAGCGAGAACAGGGTAGCCACCGGGGAGCTGTTTTTT
>TRBJ1-3|-|-|TRBV18
CASSPLRGGSGNTIYF
TGTGCCAGCTCACCACTCAGAGGGGGCTCTGGAAACACCATATATTTT
>TRBJ2-7|-|-|TRBV30
CAWRTGIRSYEQYF
TGTGCCTGGAGGACAGGCATCCGCTCCTACGAGCAGTACTTC
>TRBJ2-1|-|TRBD2|TRBV5-1
CASSPPRTSGADNEQFF
TGCGCCAGCAGCCCCCCTAGGACTAGCGGGGCCGATAATGAGCAGTTCTTC
>TRBJ2-7|-|-|TRBV28
CASSLYSRGDEQYF
TGTGCCAGCAGTTTATATAGCAGGGGTGACGAGCAGTACTTC
>TRBJ1-2|-|-|TRBV5-1
CASSFTGNLVYGYTF
TGCGCCAGCAGCTTTACAGGGAATTTGGTCTATGGCTACACCTTC
>TRBJ2-1|few|-|TRBV7-9
CASRAGHWNEQFF
TGTGCCAGCAGAGCCGGACACTGGAACGAGCAGTTCTTC
>TRBJ1-4|-|-|TRBV19
CASSPRTREKLFF
TGTGCCAGTAGTCCTCGGACACGGGAAAAACTGTTTTTT
>TRBJ1-1|-|-|TRBV18
CASSPSNTEAFF
TGTGCCAGCTCACCATCAAACACTGAAGCTTTCTTT
>TRBJ2-7|-|TRBD1|TRBV28
CASSLRGREQYF
TGTGCCAGCAGTTTAAGGGGGCGCGAGCAGTACTTC
>TRBJ1-3|-|-|TRBV11-2
CASSLDPGKAGNTIYF
TGTGCCAGCAGCTTAGATCCAGGGAAAGCTGGAAACACCATATATTTT
>TRBJ2-5|-|TRBD2|TRBV5-1
CASSLGLAGGETQYF
TGCGCCAGCAGCTTGGGACTAGCGGGTGGAGAGACCCAGTACTTC
>TRBJ1-6|-|-|TRBV7-2
CASSLATVTPLHF
TGTGCCAGCAGCTTAGCTACAGTGACACCCCTCCACTTT
>TRBJ1-5|-|-|TRBV19
CASITPGRAGNQPQHF
TGTGCCAGTATCACCCCCGGCAGGGCGGGCAATCAGCCCCAGCATTTT
>TRBJ2-7|-|TRBD2|TRBV10-2
CASSSSGSAYEQYF
TGCGCCAGCAGTTCGAGCGGGAGTGCTTACGAGCAGTACTTC
>TRBJ2-2|-|TRBD2|TRBV5-1
CASSYLAGVITGELFF
TGCGCCAGCAGCTATCTAGCGGGAGTGATCACCGGGGAGCTGTTTTTT
>TRBJ1-2|-|TRBD1|TRBV28
CASSLALTGVENGYTF
TGTGCCAGCAGTTTAGCCCTGACAGGGGTGGAGAATGGCTACACCTTC
>TRBJ1-6|-|TRBD1|TRBV7-8
CASSFGTGGRSPLHF
TGTGCCAGCAGCTTTGGGACAGGGGGCCGGTCACCCCTCCACTTT